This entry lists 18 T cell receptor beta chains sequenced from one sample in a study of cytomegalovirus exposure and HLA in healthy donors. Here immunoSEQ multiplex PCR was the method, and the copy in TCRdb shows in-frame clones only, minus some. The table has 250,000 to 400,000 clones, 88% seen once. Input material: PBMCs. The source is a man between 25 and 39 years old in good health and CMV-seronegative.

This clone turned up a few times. The CDR3 sequence: CAISDGGLFEQYF. The DNA of the CDR3 is TGTGCCATCAGTGACGGGGGACTCTTCGAGCAGTACTTC. J is TRBJ2-7 and V is TRBV10-3, with D possibly matching TRBD2 (6 bases). The V end was cut by 3 bases, the J end by 6 bases, with 12 bases between. Germline loops: CDR1 ENHRY, CDR2 SYGVKD. This CDR3 is 13 amino acids long.

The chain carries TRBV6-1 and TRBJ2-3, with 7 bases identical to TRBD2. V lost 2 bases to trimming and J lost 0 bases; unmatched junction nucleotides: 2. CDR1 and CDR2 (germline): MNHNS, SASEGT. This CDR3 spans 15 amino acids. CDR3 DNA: TGTGCCAGCAGTGAACTAGCGGATAGCACAGATACGCAGTATTTT. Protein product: CASSELADSTDTQYF.

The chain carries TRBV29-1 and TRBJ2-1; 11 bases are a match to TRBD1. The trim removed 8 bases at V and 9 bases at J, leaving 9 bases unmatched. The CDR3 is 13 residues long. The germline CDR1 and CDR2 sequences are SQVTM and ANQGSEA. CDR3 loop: CSTRTGGWGEQFF. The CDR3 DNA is TGCAGCACCCGGACAGGGGGCTGGGGTGAGCAGTTCTTC.

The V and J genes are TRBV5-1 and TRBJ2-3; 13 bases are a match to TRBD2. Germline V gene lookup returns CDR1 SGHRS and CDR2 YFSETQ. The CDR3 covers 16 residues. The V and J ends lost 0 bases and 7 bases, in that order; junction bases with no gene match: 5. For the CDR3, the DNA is TGCGCCAGCAGCTTGGTATTCGGGACTAGCGGGAATACGCAGTATTTT. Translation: CASSLVFGTSGNTQYF. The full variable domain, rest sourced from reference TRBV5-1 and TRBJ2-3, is KAGVTQTPRYLIKTRGQQVTLSCSPISGHRSVSWYQQTPGQGLQFLFEYFSETQRNKGNFPGRFSGRQFSNSRSEMNVSTLELGDSALYLCASSLVFGTSGNTQYFGPGTRLTVL.

This chain's CDR3 is CSVVVNSYEQYF. The CDR3 bases are TGCAGCGTTGTTGTCAACTCCTACGAGCAGTACTTC. The V call is TRBV29-1, the J call TRBJ2-7; the D is unclear. This CDR3 contains 12 residues. Germline CDR1 SQVTM, CDR2 ANQGSEA. Trimming took 4 bases from V and 0 from J, leaving 7 bases between them.

The CDR3 region is CASSWGGVDEQYF. The CDR3 DNA sequence: TGTGCCAGCAGTTGGGGAGGGGTGGACGAGCAGTACTTC. V and J are TRBV6-6 and TRBJ2-7, with 7 bases aligning to TRBD2. Germline V lookup: CDR1 MNHNY, CDR2 SVGAGI (reference sequence). V trimming: 4 bases; J trimming: 5 bases; junction bases outside the gene matches: 5. This CDR3 comprises 13 residues.

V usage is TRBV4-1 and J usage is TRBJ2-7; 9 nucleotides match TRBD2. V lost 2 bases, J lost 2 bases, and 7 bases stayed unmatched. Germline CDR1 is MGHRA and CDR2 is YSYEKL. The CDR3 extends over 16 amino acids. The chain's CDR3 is CASSQSRASGTYEQYF. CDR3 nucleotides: TGCGCCAGCAGCCAAAGCCGGGCTAGCGGGACCTACGAGCAGTACTTC.

The CDR3 reads CASSLGTGGSYEQYF. The CDR3 DNA follows: TGTGCCAGCAGCTTAGGGACAGGGGGTTCCTACGAGCAGTACTTC. J is TRBJ2-7 and V is TRBV7-6, with 10 nucleotides matching TRBD1. Losses at the gene ends were 1 base for V and 1 base for J; bases not matched to a gene: 1. CDR1 and CDR2 from the germline V gene are SGHVS and FNYEAQ. CDR3 size: 15 residues.

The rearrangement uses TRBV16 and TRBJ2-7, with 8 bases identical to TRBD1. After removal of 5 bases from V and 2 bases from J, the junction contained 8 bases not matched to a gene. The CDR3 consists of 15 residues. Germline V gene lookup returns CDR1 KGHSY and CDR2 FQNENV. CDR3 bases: TGTGCCAGCAGCGCCCACGGGACAGGTCCCTACGAGCAGTACTTC. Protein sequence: CASSAHGTGPYEQYF. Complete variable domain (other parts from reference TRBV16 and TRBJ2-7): GEEVAQTPKHLVRGEGQKAKLYCAPIKGHSYVFWYQQVLKNEFKFLISFQNENVFDETGMPKERFSAKCLPNSPCSLEIQATKLEDSAVYFCASSAHGTGPYEQYFGPGTRLTVT.

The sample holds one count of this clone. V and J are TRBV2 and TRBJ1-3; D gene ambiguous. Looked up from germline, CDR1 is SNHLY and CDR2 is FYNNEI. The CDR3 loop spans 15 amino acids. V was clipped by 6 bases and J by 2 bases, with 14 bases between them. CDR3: CASSGLRVTGNTIYF. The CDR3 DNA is TGTGCCAGCAGCGGTCTCCGGGTAACTGGAAACACCATATATTTT.

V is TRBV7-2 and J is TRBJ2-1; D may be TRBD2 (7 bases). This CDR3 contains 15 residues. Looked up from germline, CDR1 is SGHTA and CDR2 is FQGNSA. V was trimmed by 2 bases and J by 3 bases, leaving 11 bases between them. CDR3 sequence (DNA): TGTGCCAGCAGCTTATCGGGGGGCAACTACAATGAGCAGTTCTTC. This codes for CASSLSGGNYNEQFF. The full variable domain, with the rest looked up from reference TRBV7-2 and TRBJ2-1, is GAGVSQSPSNKVTEKGKDVELRCDPISGHTALYWYRQSLGQGLEFLIYFQGNSAPDKSGLPSDRFSAERTGGSVSTLTIQRTQQEDSAVYLCASSLSGGNYNEQFFGPGTRLTVL.

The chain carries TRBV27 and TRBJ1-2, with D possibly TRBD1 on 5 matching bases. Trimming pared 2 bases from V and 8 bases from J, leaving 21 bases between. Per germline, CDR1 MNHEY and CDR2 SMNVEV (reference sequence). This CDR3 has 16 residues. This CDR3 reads CASSLNAQGTGRGYTF. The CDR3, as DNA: TGTGCCAGCAGTTTAAACGCTCAGGGCACAGGTAGGGGCTACACCTTC.

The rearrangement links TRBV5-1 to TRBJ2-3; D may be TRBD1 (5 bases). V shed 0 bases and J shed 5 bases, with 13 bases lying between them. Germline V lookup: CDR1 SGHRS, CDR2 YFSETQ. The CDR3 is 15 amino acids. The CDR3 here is CASSLVTGLRDTQYF. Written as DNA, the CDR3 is TGCGCCAGCAGCTTGGTAACAGGTCTAAGAGATACGCAGTATTTT. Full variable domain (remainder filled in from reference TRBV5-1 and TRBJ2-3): KAGVTQTPRYLIKTRGQQVTLSCSPISGHRSVSWYQQTPGQGLQFLFEYFSETQRNKGNFPGRFSGRQFSNSRSEMNVSTLELGDSALYLCASSLVTGLRDTQYFGPGTRLTVL.

The CDR3 here is CASSSDKQAFF. CDR3 nucleotide sequence: TGCGCCAGCAGCTCTGACAAGCAAGCTTTCTTT. V gene TRBV5-1 combines with J gene TRBJ1-1; no clear D gene. CDR3 size: 11 residues. The germline V gene has CDR1 SGHRS and CDR2 YFSETQ. V shed 3 bases and J shed 9 bases, with 9 bases lying between them.

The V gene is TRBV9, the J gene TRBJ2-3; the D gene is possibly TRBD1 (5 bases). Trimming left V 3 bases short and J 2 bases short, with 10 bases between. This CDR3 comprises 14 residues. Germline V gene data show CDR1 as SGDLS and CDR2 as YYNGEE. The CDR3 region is CASSGTDTTDTQYF. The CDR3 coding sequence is TGTGCCAGCAGCGGCACGGACACCACAGATACGCAGTATTTT.

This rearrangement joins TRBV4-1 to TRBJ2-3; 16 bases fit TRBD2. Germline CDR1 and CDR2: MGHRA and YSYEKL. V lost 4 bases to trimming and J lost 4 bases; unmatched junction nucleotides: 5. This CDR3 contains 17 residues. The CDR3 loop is CASSLGTSGGGADTQYF. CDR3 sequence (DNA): TGCGCCAGCAGCCTGGGGACTAGCGGGGGGGGCGCAGATACGCAGTATTTT.

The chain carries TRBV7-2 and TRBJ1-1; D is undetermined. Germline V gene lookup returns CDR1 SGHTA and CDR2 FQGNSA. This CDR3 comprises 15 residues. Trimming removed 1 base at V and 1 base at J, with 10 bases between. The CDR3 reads CASSLDGRRNTEAFF. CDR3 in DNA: TGTGCCAGCAGCTTAGATGGGAGGAGGAACACTGAAGCTTTCTTT. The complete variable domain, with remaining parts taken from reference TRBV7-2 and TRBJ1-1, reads GAGVSQSPSNKVTEKGKDVELRCDPISGHTALYWYRQSLGQGLEFLIYFQGNSAPDKSGLPSDRFSAERTGGSVSTLTIQRTQQEDSAVYLCASSLDGRRNTEAFFGQGTRLTVV.

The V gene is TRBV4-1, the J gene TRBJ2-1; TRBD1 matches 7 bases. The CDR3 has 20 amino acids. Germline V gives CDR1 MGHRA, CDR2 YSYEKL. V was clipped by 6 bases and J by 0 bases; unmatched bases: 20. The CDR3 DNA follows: TGCGCCAGCAGAGCGCGACCGGGACAGTCGGTGGTGGGCTCCTACAATGAGCAGTTCTTC. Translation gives CASRARPGQSVVGSYNEQFF.